A single sample is the source of the 13 T cell receptor beta chains below, sequenced in a study of T cell repertoires in cytomegalovirus infection. Antigens for these TCRs are unknown. TCRdb re-derived calls from the reads in MiXCR, one entry per CDR3 protein. This table has roughly 990,000 distinct CDR3 sequences, approximately 31% appearing once. The sequenced sample was cultured CD8+ T cells from PBMCs, obtained from culture after CMV antigen stimulation. These receptors were taken from a human donor in good health (CMV status not recorded). Some clones in this sample may be carry-over from other donors' samples.

This clonotype was observed a handful of times. The chain recombines TRBV6-1 with TRBJ2-1; possible D gene TRBD2, 7 bases. In germline, CDR1 is MNHNS, CDR2 SASEGT. This CDR3 contains 14 residues. With 7 bases removed from V and 6 bases from J, the gap between germline ends came to 16 bases. The CDR3 reads CASNTGGSFNEQFF. CDR3 DNA sequence: TGTGCCAGCAACACGGGGGGCTCGTTCAATGAGCAGTTCTTC.

CDR3 nucleotides: TGCGCCAGCAGTGACCCCTTTAATGTGTACGAAGCTTTCTTT. Its protein product is CASSDPFNVYEAFF. The chain links TRBV10-2 to TRBJ1-1; D not certain. CDR1 and CDR2 (germline): WSHSY, SAAADI. Trimming removed 3 bases from V and 8 bases from J, with 16 bases in between. This CDR3 spans 14 amino acids.

The chain has TRBV7-9 and TRBJ2-5, with TRBD2 matching over 7 bases. V trimming: 3 bases; J trimming: 5 bases; junction bases outside the gene matches: 3. CDR1 and CDR2 (germline): SEHNR, FQNEAQ (reference sequence). The CDR3 is made up of 13 amino acids. CDR3 DNA: TGTGCCAGCAGCTTCCTAGCGGCCGAGACCCAGTACTTC. The encoded protein is CASSFLAAETQYF.

The rearrangement links TRBV27 to TRBJ2-2, with TRBD1 matching over 9 bases. The CDR3 spans 17 residues. Trimming cost V 7 bases and J 2 bases; bases outside gene matches: 11. The germline gives CDR1 MNHEY, CDR2 SMNVEV (reference sequence). CDR3 nucleotides: TGTGCCAGCAAGCTCCATCCGGGACAGGGAAACACCGGGGAGCTGTTTTTT. Amino acids: CASKLHPGQGNTGELFF.

This clonotype came up a few times. V gene TRBV6-2 or TRBV6-3 combines with J gene TRBJ2-1; TRBD2 matches at 11 bases. Germline CDR1 reads MNHEY; CDR2 reads SVGEGT. The V segment lost 0 bases and the J segment 9 bases; nucleotides outside the gene matches: 10. The CDR3 has 17 residues. The CDR3 region has the DNA TGTGCCAGCAGTTACTCGAGAGTAGCGGGGGGGCCGATTGAGCAGTTCTTC. Its translation: CASSYSRVAGGPIEQFF.

In its sample, this clonotype was seen many times. V gene TRBV6-2 or TRBV6-3 combines with J gene TRBJ2-1; the match to TRBD1 covers 9 bases. Germline lookup yields CDR1 MNHEY and CDR2 SVGEGT. With 0 bases clipped from V and 5 bases from J, the junction kept 5 bases outside the gene matches. The CDR3 sequence is 16 residues long. The DNA of the CDR3 is TGTGCCAGCAGTTACTCGAAGGACAGGGGTAACAATGAGCAGTTCTTC. Amino acids: CASSYSKDRGNNEQFF.

This clonotype has just a few counts. The chain recombines TRBV12-3 or TRBV12-4 with TRBJ2-1, with a possible D match to TRBD2 (5 bases). Trimming left V 2 bases short and J 0 bases short, with 8 bases between. The CDR3 consists of 15 residues. CDR3 in DNA: TGTGCCAGCAGTTTAAAACTAGGCTCCTACAATGAGCAGTTCTTC. Its translation is CASSLKLGSYNEQFF.

The gene calls are TRBV7-6 and TRBJ1-5; D is undetermined. Germline V lookup: CDR1 SGHVS, CDR2 FNYEAQ. Trimming took off 5 bases at V and 5 bases at J, with 13 bases between the two ends. The CDR3 totals 14 residues. Written as DNA, the CDR3 is TGTGCCAGCAGCCAACTACCGTCCGATCAGCCCCAGCATTTT. Protein: CASSQLPSDQPQHF.

There are many counts of this clonotype. The chain uses TRBV6-1 and TRBJ2-1; D ambiguous. Trimming shortened V by 6 bases and J by 6 bases, and 6 bases separated the two germline ends. Germline CDR1 MNHNS, CDR2 SASEGT. This CDR3 is built from 11 residues. The CDR3 spells CASSKANEQFF. The CDR3 coding sequence is TGTGCCAGCAGCAAAGCCAATGAGCAGTTCTTC.

The rearrangement uses TRBV12-3 or TRBV12-4 and TRBJ2-1; TRBD2 aligns across 11 bases. The CDR3 covers 16 residues. V dropped 3 bases and J dropped 9; count of bases not matched to a gene: 10. The CDR3 DNA reads TGTGCCAGCAGTTTCGTAGCGGGGGGGCATCAGGTTGAGCAGTTCTTC. Translated, it gives CASSFVAGGHQVEQFF.

The chain is built from TRBV7-9 and TRBJ2-1, with 7 bases matching TRBD2. CDR3 length: 16 amino acids. J lost 0 bases, V lost 7 bases, and 9 bases had no gene match. The germline CDR1 and CDR2 sequences are SEHNR and FQNEAQ (reference sequence). As DNA, the CDR3 is TGTGCCAGCACCGATAGCGGGTGGAGCTCCTACAATGAGCAGTTCTTC. Amino acid sequence: CASTDSGWSSYNEQFF.

V gene TRBV4-1 combines with J gene TRBJ1-1, with 7 bases identical to TRBD1. CDR3 size: 15 residues. Trimming cost V 4 bases and J 4 bases; bases outside gene matches: 9. Per germline, CDR1 MGHRA and CDR2 YSYEKL. The CDR3 spells CASSPWEGAGTEAFF. The CDR3 region has the DNA TGCGCCAGCAGCCCCTGGGAGGGGGCCGGCACTGAAGCTTTCTTT.

The chain links TRBV7-6 to TRBJ2-3; 11 nucleotides match TRBD2. V trimming: 3 bases; J trimming: 6 bases; junction bases outside the gene matches: 14. The CDR3 is 18 amino acids. Germline CDR1 is SGHVS and CDR2 is FNYEAQ. CDR3 region: CASSFKGSGTSGSDTQYF. DNA for the CDR3: TGTGCCAGCAGCTTTAAGGGTTCCGGGACTAGCGGTTCGGATACGCAGTATTTT.